The TCR beta chain described here comes from a study of identical twins. Germline V gene data show CDR1 as LNHDA and CDR2 as SQIVND (reference sequence). The CDR3 is 11 residues long. Trimming took 7 bases from V and 12 from J, leaving 13 bases between them. In TCRdb, the 5' RACE reads were re-called with MiXCR into one record per CDR3 protein. Of roughly 500,000 distinct CDR3 sequences listed, less than 25% are singletons. The sample also formed part of further work on T cells expressing NK-cell markers.

Sample: CD4+ T cells sorted from blood. This sequence was found in a woman aged 18-29 years in good health. This sequence joins TRBV19 and TRBJ2-1, with D possibly matching TRBD1 (5 bases). The CDR3 nucleotides read TGTGCCAGTACCCTAGGGGCGGTGCAGTTCTTC. Translated, it gives CASTLGAVQFF.